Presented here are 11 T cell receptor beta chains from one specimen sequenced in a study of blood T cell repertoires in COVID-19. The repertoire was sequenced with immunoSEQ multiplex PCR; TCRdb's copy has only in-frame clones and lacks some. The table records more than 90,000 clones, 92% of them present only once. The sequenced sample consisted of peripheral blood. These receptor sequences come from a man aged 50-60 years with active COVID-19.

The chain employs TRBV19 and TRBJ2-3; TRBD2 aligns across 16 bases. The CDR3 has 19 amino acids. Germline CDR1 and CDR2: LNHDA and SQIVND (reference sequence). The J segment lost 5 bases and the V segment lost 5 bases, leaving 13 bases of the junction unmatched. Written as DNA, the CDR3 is TGTGCCAGTAGTTTAACACCCGGGACTAGCGGGAGGGCCAGAGATACGCAGTATTTT. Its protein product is CASSLTPGTSGRARDTQYF.

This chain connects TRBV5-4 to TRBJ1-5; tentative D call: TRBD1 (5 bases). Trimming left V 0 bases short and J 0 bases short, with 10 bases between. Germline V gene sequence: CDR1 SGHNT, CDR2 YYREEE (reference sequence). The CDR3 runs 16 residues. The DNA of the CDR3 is TGTGCCAGCAGCTTGGGACAGACCTATAGCAATCAGCCCCAGCATTTT. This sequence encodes CASSLGQTYSNQPQHF.

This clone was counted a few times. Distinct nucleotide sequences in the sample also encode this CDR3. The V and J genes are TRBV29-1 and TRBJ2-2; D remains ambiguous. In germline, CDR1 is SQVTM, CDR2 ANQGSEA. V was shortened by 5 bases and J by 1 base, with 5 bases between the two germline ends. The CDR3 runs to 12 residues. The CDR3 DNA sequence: TGCAGCGTTTCGGTGAACACCGGGGAGCTGTTTTTT. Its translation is CSVSVNTGELFF.

The CDR3 DNA reads TGCGCCAGCAGCCAACCCGGGACAGGTCCCTACGAGCAGTACTTC. Translation: CASSQPGTGPYEQYF. The rearrangement uses TRBV4-1 and TRBJ2-7; TRBD1 matches 8 bases. The V gene end was trimmed by 2 bases and the J gene end by 2 bases; junction bases not matched to a gene: 5. The CDR3 runs to 15 residues. Germline lookup yields CDR1 MGHRA and CDR2 YSYEKL.

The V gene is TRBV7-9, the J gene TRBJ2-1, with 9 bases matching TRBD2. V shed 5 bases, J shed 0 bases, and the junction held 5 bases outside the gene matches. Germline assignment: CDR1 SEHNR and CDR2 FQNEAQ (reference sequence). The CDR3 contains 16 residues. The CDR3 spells CASSPGSGGSYNEQFF. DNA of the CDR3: TGTGCCAGCAGCCCGGGTAGCGGGGGCTCCTACAATGAGCAGTTCTTC.

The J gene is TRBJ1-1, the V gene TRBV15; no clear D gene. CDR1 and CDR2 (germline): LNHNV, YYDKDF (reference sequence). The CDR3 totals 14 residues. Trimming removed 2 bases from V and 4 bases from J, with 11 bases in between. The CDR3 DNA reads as TGTGCCACCAGCAGACCGGAGGCTCGCACTGAAGCTTTCTTT. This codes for CATSRPEARTEAFF. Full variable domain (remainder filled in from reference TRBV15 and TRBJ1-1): DAMVIQNPRYQVTQFGKPVTLSCSQTLNHNVMYWYQQKSSQAPKLLFHYYDKDFNNEADTPDNFQSRRPNTSFCFLDIRSPGLGDTAMYLCATSRPEARTEAFFGQGTRLTVV.

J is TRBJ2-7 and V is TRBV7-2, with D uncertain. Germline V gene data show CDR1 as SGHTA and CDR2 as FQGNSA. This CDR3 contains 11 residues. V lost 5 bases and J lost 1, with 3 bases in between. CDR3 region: CASSLSYEQYF. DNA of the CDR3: TGTGCCAGCAGCCTATCCTACGAGCAGTACTTC.

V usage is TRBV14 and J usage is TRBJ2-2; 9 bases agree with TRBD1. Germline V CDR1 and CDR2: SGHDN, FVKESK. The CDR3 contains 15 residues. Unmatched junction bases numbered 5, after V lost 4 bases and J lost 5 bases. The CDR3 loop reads CASSRTGAETGELFF. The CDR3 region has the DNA TGTGCCAGCAGCCGGACAGGGGCGGAGACCGGGGAGCTGTTTTTT.

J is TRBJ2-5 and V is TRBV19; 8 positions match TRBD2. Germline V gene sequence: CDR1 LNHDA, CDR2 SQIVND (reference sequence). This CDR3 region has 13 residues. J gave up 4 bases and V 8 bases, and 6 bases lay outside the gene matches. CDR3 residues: CASGLADRETQYF. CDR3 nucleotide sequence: TGTGCCAGTGGACTAGCCGACAGAGAGACCCAGTACTTC. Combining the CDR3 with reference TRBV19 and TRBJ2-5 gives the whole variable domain DGGITQSPKYLFRKEGQNVTLSCEQNLNHDAMYWYRQDPGQGLRLIYYSQIVNDFQKGDIAEGYSVSREKKESFPLTVTSAQKNPTAFYLCASGLADRETQYFGPGTRLLVL.

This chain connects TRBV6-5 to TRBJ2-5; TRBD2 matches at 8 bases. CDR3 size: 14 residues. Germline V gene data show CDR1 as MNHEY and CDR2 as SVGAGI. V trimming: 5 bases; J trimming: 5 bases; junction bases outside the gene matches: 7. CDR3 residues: CASSPRVAGETQYF. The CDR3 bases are TGTGCCAGCAGTCCGCGGGTAGCGGGGGAGACCCAGTACTTC.

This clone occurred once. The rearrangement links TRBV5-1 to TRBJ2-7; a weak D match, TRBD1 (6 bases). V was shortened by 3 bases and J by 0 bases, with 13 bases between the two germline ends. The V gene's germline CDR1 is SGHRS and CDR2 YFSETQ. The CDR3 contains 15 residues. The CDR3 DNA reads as TGCGCCAGCAGCTACCTCCAGGGGTTCTCCTACGAGCAGTACTTC. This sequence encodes CASSYLQGFSYEQYF.